This entry features one T cell receptor (beta chain) sequence. This record comes from a study of long-term antiretroviral therapy in people with HIV. The V gene's germline CDR1 is SEHNR and CDR2 FQNEAQ (reference sequence). V shed 8 bases, J shed 4 bases, and the junction held 16 bases outside the gene matches. CDR3 length equals 16 residues. Assay version v3.0 of immunoSEQ was used, and it was run at survey level. Produced via immunoSEQ multiplex PCR; TCRdb's table is partial and in-frame only. In the table there are fewer than 15,000 clones, around 77% of which are singletons. The chain is built from TRBV7-9 and TRBJ1-1; 7 bases agree with TRBD1. This specimen consisted of unsorted PBMCs, obtained 1.3 years after starting antiretroviral therapy. The TCR sequence derives from a young woman with HIV. CDR3 bases: TGTGCCAGCCATACCACTCGGGCAGGGGGTCTCACTGAAGCTTTCTTT. It translates to CASHTTRAGGLTEAFF.